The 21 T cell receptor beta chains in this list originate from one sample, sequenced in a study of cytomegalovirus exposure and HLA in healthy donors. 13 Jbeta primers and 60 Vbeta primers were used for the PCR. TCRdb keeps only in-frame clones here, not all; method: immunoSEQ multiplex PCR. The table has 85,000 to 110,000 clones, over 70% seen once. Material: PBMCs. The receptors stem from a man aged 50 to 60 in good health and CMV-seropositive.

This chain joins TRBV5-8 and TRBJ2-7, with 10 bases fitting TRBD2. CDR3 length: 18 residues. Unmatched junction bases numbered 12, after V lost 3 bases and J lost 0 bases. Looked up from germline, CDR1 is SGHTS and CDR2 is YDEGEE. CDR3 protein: CASSSVVAGGPLSYEQYF. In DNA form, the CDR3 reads TGTGCCAGCAGCTCGGTGGTAGCGGGAGGACCCCTCTCCTACGAGCAGTACTTC.

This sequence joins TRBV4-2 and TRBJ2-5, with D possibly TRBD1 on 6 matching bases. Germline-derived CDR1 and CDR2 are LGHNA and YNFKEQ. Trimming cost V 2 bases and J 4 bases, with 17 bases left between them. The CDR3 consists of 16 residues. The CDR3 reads CASSQLQGFTGETQYF. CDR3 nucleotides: TGTGCCAGCAGCCAACTACAGGGTTTCACCGGAGAGACCCAGTACTTC.

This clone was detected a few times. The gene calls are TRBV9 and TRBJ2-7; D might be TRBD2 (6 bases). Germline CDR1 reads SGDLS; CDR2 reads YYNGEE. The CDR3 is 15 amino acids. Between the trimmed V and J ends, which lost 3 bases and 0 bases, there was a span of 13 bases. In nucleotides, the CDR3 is TGTGCCAGCAGCGCTCGGGACTCTAGCTCCTACGAGCAGTACTTC. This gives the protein CASSARDSSSYEQYF. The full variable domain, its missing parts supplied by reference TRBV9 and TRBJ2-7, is DSGVTQTPKHLITATGQRVTLRCSPRSGDLSVYWYQQSLDQGLQFLIQYYNGEERAKGNILERFSAQQFPDLHSELNLSSLELGDSALYFCASSARDSSSYEQYFGPGTRLTVT.

CDR3 amino acids: CASSLDAGTFTEAFF. In nucleotides, the CDR3 is TGCGCCAGCAGCTTGGATGCAGGGACTTTTACTGAAGCTTTCTTT. This chain uses TRBV5-1 with TRBJ1-1; a weak D match, TRBD1 (5 bases). CDR1 and CDR2 (germline): SGHRS, YFSETQ. Trimming stripped 0 bases from V and 5 bases from J, with 14 bases between. This CDR3 is 15 amino acids long.

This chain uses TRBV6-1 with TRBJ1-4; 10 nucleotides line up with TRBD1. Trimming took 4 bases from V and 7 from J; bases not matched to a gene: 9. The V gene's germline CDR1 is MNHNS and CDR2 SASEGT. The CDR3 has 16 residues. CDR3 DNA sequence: TGTGCCAGCAGTGGCGGGACAGGGGTTTACACTGAAAAACTGTTTTTT. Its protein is CASSGGTGVYTEKLFF.

The CDR3 here is CASLSVGEQFF. CDR3 sequence (DNA): TGTGCCAGCCTGTCGGTTGGTGAGCAGTTCTTC. V gene TRBV2 combines with J gene TRBJ2-1, with no clear D. The CDR3 sequence is 11 residues long. Trimming stripped 8 bases from V and 9 bases from J, with 11 bases between. Germline V gene lookup returns CDR1 SNHLY and CDR2 FYNNEI.

The CDR3 DNA reads as TGTGCCAGCAGTGAATCCTGGCCTTACAGGGGTGATTCACCCCTCCACTTT. The encoded protein is CASSESWPYRGDSPLHF. V gene TRBV25-1 combines with J gene TRBJ1-6; TRBD1 aligns across 7 bases. The V segment lost 1 base and the J segment 8 bases; nucleotides outside the gene matches: 11. Germline V lookup: CDR1 MGHDK, CDR2 SYGVNS. CDR3 length: 17 amino acids.

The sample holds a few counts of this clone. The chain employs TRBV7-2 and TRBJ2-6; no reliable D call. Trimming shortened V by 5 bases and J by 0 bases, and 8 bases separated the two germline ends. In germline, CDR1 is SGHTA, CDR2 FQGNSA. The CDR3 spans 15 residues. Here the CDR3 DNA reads TGTGCCAGCAGCGAAGCGAGCTCTGGGGCCAACGTCCTGACTTTC. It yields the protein CASSEASSGANVLTF.

CDR3 loop: CASSQDSASGSSEQYF. The CDR3 DNA sequence: TGTGCCAGCAGCCAAGATTCGGCTAGCGGGAGTTCCGAGCAGTACTTC. V and J are TRBV4-2 and TRBJ2-7; TRBD2 aligns across 10 bases. The germline V gene encodes CDR1 LGHNA and CDR2 YNFKEQ. This CDR3 contains 16 residues. V gave up 0 bases and J gave up 6 bases; unmatched junction bases: 8.

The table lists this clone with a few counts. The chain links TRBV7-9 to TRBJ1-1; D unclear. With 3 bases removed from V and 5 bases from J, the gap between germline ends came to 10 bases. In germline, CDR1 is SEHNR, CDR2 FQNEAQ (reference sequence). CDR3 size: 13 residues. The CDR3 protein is CASSFWGGTEAFF. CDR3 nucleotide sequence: TGTGCCAGCAGCTTCTGGGGAGGGACTGAAGCTTTCTTT.

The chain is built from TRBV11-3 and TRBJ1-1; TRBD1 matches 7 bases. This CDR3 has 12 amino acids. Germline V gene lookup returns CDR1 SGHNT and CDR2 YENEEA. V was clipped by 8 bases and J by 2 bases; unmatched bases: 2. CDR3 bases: TGTGCCAGCGGGACAGACAACACTGAAGCTTTCTTT. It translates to CASGTDNTEAFF.

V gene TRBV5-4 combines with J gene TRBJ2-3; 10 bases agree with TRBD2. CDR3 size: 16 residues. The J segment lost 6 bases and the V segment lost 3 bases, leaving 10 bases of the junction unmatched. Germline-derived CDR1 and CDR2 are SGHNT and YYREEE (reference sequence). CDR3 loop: CASSYEGLAGADTQYF. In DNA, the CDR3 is TGTGCCAGCAGCTATGAGGGGCTAGCGGGAGCTGATACGCAGTATTTT.

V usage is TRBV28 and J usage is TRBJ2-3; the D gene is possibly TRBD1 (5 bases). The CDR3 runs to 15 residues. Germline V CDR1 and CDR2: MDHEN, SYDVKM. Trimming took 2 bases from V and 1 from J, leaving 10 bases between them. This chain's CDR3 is CASSLQGRGTDTQYF. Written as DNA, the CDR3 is TGTGCCAGCAGTTTACAGGGTCGGGGCACAGATACGCAGTATTTT.

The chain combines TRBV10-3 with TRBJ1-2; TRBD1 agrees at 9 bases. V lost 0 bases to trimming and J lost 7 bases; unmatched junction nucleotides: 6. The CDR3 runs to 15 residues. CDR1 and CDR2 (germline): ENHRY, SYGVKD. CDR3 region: CAISESDRGATGYTF. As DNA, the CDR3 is TGTGCCATCAGTGAGTCTGACAGGGGGGCGACTGGCTACACCTTC.

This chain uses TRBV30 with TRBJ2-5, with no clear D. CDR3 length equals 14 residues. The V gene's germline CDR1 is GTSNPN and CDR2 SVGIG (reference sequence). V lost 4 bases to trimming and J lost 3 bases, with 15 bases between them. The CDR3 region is CAWNKVSREETQYF. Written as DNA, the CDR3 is TGTGCCTGGAACAAGGTGTCCCGGGAAGAGACCCAGTACTTC.

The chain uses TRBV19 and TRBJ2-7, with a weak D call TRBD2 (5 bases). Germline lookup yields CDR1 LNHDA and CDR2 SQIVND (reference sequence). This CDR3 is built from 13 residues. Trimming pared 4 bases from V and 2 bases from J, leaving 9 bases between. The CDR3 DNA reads TGTGCCAGTAGTACCAAAGCGGCCTACGAGCAGTACTTC. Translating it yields CASSTKAAYEQYF. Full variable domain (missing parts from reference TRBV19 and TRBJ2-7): DGGITQSPKYLFRKEGQNVTLSCEQNLNHDAMYWYRQDPGQGLRLIYYSQIVNDFQKGDIAEGYSVSREKKESFPLTVTSAQKNPTAFYLCASSTKAAYEQYFGPGTRLTVT.

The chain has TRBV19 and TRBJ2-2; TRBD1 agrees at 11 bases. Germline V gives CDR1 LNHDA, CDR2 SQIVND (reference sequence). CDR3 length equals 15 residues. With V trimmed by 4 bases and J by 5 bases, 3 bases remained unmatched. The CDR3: CASSKGTGGTGELFF. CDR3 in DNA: TGTGCCAGTAGTAAGGGGACAGGGGGGACCGGGGAGCTGTTTTTT.

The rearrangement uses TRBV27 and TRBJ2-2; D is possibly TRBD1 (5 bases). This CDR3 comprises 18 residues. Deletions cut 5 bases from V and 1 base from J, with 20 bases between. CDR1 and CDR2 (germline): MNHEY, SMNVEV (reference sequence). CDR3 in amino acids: CASSAQGLKGVNTGELFF. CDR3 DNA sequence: TGTGCCAGCAGTGCCCAGGGTCTTAAAGGGGTGAACACCGGGGAGCTGTTTTTT.

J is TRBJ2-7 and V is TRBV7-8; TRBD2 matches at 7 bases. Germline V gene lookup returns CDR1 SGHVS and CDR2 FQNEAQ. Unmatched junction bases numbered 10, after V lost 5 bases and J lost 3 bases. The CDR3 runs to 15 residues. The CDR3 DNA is TGTGCCAGCAGCCCTGCAATCGGGAGGAACTACGAGCAGTACTTC. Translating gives CASSPAIGRNYEQYF.

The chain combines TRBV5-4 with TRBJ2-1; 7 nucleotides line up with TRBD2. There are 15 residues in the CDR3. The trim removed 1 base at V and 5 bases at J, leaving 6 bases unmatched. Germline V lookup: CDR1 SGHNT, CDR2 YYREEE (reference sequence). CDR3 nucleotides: TGTGCCAGCAGCTTGCCAGGTCTAGCGGACAATGAGCAGTTCTTC. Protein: CASSLPGLADNEQFF.

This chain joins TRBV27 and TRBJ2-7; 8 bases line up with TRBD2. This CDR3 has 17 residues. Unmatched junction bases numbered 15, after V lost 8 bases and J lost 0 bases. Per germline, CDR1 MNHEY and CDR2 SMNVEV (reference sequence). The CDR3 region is CASLFPSREARSYEQYF. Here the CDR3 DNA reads TGTGCCAGCCTGTTTCCCTCGCGGGAGGCCCGCTCCTACGAGCAGTACTTC.